The rows below give T cell receptor beta chains drawn from one sample of a study of vaccination effects on CD4 cells after COVID-19. Antigen specificity for these receptors is unknown. TCRdb's copy holds only in-frame clones and misses some; the assay was immunoSEQ multiplex PCR. Altogether about 73,000 clones are present, roughly 75% being singletons, with the ten largest covering about 2.3%. The sample consisted of CD4+ T cells from PBMCs cultured without peptide, taken after COVID-19 vaccination. The receptor set was obtained from a human donor who received a COVID-19 vaccine. CDR3s leave out the opening cysteine and the closing phenylalanine or tryptophan. The D gene is left open where the match is weak.

D,V,CDR3
TRBD1,TRBV4-1,ASSQDDRVSADTQY
TRBD1,TRBV6-5,ASRLVGQAGETQY
.,TRBV7-2,ASSSFGLEETQY
.,TRBV2,ASSTGGRTGELF
TRBD1,TRBV2,ASQGTGKQETQY
.,TRBV18,ASSPVKEQRNYGYT
.,TRBV6-5,ASKGGIYGYT
.,TRBV7-8,ASSLRLKSYNEQF
.,TRBV9,ASSVNPGPQGNNEQF
.,TRBV5-1,ASSLEEIADTQY
TRBD1,TRBV7-3,ASSLGQGFGANVLT
TRBD2,TRBV5-1,ASTPSGGAPSGANVLT
.,TRBV19,ASSTGSAGFYNEQF
TRBD1,TRBV24-1,ATSARTGEKNEQF
.,TRBV12-3/TRBV12-4,ASSERGPYGYT
.,TRBV2,ASSEGADTQY